This T cell receptor (beta chain) was identified during a study of T cells after yellow fever vaccination. For TCR, cDNA came from 5'RACE template switching, which added a universal primer site and UMIs. One entry per CDR3 protein, called by TCRdb with MiXCR from the 5' RACE reads. The sample shows about 370,000 distinct CDR3 sequences, roughly 12% of them seen only once. Study findings and constraints: Re-detected after boosting: most primary clones, approximately 97% of CD4 and 88% of CD8. Contaminating bulk clonotypes could be abundant in FACS-sorted repertoires.

With respect to this clonotype: Its antigen is unidentified.

Germline CDR1 ENHRY, CDR2 SYGVKD. The length of the CDR3 is 14 residues. J was trimmed by 8 bases and V by 6 bases; bases with no gene match: 9. The chain is built from TRBV10-3 and TRBJ1-4; TRBD1 agrees at 7 bases. The sample here was PBMCs, taken on the day of the first yellow fever vaccination. The clonotype was recovered from a young man who received the YFV17D yellow fever vaccine. Written as DNA, the CDR3 is TGTGCCATCAGCAATTCCCAGACAGGGGAAAAACTGTTTTTT. It specifies CAISNSQTGEKLFF.